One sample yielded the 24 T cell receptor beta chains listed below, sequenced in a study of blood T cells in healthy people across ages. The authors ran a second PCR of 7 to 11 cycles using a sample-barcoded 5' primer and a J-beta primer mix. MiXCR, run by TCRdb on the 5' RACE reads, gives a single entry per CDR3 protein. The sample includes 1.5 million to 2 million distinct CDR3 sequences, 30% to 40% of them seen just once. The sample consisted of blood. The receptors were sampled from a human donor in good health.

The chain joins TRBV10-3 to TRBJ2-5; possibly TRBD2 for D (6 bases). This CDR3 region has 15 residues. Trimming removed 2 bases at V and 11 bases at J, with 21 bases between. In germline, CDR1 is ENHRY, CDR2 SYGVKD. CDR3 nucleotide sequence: TGTGCCATCAGTGAGCGAGGCGGGGCAAATTCCGGGCAGTACTTC. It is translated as CAISERGGANSGQYF.

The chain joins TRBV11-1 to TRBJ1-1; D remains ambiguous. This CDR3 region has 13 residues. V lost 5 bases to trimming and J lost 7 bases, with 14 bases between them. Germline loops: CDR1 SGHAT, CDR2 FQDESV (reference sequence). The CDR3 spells CASSPREASEAFF. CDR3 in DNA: TGTGCCAGCAGCCCTAGGGAGGCGAGTGAAGCTTTCTTT. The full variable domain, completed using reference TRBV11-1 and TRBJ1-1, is EAEVAQSPRYKITEKSQAVAFWCDPISGHATLYWYRQILGQGPELLVQFQDESVVDDSQLPKDRFSAERLKGVDSTLKIQPAELGDSAMYLCASSPREASEAFFGQGTRLTVV.

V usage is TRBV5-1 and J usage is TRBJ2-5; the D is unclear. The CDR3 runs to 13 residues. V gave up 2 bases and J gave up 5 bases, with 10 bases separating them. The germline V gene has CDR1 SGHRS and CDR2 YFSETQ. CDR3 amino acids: CASSFDLGETQYF. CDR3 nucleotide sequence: TGCGCCAGCAGCTTCGACCTAGGGGAGACCCAGTACTTC.

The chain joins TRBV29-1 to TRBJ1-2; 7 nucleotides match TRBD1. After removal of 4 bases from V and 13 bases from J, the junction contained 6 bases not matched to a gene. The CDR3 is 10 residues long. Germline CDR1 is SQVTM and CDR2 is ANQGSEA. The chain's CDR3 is CSVGETGSTF. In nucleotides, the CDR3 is TGCAGCGTTGGGGAGACAGGGTCCACCTTC.

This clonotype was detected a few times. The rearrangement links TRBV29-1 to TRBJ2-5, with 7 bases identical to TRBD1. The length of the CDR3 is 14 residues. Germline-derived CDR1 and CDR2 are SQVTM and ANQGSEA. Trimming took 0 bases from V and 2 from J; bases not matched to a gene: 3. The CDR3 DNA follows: TGCAGCGTTGAAGATTGGGACAGACAAGAGACCCAGTACTTC. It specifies CSVEDWDRQETQYF. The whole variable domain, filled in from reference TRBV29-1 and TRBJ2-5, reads SAVISQKPSRDICQRGTSLTIQCQVDSQVTMMFWYRQQPGQSLTLIATANQGSEATYESGFVIDKFPISRPNLTFSTLTVSNMSPEDSSIYLCSVEDWDRQETQYFGPGTRLLVL.

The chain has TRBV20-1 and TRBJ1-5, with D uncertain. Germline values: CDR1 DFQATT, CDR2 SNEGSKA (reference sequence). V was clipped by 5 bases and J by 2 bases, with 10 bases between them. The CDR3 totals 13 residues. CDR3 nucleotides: TGCAGTGCTCTGATTAGGGGCAATCAGCCCCAGCATTTT. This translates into CSALIRGNQPQHF.

CDR3 nucleotides: TGCGCCAGCAGCCAAGTTCTTGACGGGGGGTCTGAAGCTTTCTTT. This codes for CASSQVLDGGSEAFF. The rearrangement links TRBV4-3 to TRBJ1-1; D possibly corresponds to TRBD1 (5 bases). This CDR3 has 15 residues. Trimming pared 1 base from V and 6 bases from J, leaving 15 bases between. Germline values: CDR1 LGHNA, CDR2 YSLEER.

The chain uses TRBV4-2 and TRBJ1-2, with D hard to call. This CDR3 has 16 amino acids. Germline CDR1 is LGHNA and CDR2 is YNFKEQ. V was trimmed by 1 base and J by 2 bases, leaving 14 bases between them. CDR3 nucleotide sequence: TGTGCCAGCAGCCAAGTTGGGAGGGTCTCGAACTATGGCTACACCTTC. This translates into CASSQVGRVSNYGYTF.

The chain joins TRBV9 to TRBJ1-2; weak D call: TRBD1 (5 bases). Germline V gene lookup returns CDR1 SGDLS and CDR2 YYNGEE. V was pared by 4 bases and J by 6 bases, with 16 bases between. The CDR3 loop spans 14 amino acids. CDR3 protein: CASSPNSLRDGYTF. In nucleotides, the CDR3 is TGTGCCAGCAGCCCCAACTCCCTCAGGGATGGCTACACCTTC.

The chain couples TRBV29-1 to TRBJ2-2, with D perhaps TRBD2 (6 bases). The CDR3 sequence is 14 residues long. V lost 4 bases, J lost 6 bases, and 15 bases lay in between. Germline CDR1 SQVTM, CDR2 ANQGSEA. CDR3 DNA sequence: TGCAGCGTTGTTGGAGGGTTTGTGGCCGGGGAGCTGTTTTTT. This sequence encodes CSVVGGFVAGELFF.

CDR3 sequence reads: CSARTENQPQHF. For the CDR3, the DNA is TGCAGCGCCCGGACGGAGAATCAGCCCCAGCATTTT. V and J are TRBV29-1 and TRBJ1-5; D unclear. Germline loops: CDR1 SQVTM, CDR2 ANQGSEA. V was shortened by 7 bases and J by 4 bases, with 11 bases between the two germline ends. The CDR3 sequence is 12 residues long.

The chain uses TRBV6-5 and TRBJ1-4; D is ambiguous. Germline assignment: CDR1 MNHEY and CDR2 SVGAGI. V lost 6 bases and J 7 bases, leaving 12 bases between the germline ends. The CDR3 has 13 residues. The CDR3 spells CASRTGLGEKLFF. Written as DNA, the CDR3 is TGTGCCAGCAGAACGGGTTTAGGTGAAAAACTGTTTTTT.

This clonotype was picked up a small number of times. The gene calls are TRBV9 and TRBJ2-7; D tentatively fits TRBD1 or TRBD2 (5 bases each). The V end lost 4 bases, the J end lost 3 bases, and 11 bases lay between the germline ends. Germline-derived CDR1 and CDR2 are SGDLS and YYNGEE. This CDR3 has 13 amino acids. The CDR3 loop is CASSWGLGYEQYF. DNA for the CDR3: TGTGCCAGCAGCTGGGGGTTGGGCTACGAGCAGTACTTC.

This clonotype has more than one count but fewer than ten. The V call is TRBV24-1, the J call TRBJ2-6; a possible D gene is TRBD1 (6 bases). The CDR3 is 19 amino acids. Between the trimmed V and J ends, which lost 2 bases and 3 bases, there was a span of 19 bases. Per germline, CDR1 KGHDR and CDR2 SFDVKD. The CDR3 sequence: CATSDSEPETGFGANVLTF. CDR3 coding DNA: TGTGCCACCAGTGATTCCGAACCTGAAACAGGGTTTGGGGCCAACGTCCTGACTTTC.

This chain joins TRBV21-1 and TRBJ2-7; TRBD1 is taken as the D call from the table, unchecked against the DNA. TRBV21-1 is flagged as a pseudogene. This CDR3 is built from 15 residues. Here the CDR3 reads CASSVRQGGSYEQYF. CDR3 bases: TGTGCCAGCAGCGTTCGACAGGGTGGGTCCTACGAGCAGTACTTC.

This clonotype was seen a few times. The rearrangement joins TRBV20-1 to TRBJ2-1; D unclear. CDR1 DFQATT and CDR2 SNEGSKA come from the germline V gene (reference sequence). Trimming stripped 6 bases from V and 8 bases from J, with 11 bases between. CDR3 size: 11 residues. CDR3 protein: CSAPLLDEQFF. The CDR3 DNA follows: TGCAGTGCCCCCCTATTAGATGAGCAGTTCTTC.

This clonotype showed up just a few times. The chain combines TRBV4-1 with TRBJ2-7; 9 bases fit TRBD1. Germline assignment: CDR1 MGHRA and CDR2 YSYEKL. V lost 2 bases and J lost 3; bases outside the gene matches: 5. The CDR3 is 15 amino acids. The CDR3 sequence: CASSQTGTGCYEQYF. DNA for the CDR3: TGCGCCAGCAGCCAAACCGGGACAGGGTGCTACGAGCAGTACTTC.

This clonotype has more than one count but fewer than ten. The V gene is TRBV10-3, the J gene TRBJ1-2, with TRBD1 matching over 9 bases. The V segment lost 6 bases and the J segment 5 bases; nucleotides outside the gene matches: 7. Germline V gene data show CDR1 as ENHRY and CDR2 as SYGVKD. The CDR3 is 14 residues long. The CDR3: CAIRPGQGHYGYTF. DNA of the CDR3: TGTGCCATCAGGCCGGGACAGGGACATTATGGCTACACCTTC.

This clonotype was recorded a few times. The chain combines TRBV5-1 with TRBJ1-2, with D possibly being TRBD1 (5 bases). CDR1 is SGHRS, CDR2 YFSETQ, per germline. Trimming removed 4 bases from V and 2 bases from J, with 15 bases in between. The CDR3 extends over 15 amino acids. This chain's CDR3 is CASSPQLGPNYGYTF. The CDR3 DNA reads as TGCGCCAGCAGCCCCCAGCTGGGACCGAACTATGGCTACACCTTC.

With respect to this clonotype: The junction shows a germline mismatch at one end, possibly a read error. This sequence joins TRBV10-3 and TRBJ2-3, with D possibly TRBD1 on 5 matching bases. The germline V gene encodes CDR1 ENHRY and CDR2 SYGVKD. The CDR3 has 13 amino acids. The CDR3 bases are TGTGCCATCGGCGGCGCCAGCACAGGTACGCAGTATTTT. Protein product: CAIGGASTGTQYF.

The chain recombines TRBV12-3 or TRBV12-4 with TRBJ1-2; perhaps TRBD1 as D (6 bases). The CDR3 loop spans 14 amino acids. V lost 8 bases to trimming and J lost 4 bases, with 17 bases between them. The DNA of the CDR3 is TGTGCCAGCGCACCGACAGGAAGGGGCTATGGCTACACCTTC. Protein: CASAPTGRGYGYTF.

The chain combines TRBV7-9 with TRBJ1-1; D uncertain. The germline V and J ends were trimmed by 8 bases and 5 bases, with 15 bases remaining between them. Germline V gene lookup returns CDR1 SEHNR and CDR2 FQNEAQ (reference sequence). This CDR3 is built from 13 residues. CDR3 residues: CASDHEWGTEAFF. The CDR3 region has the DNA TGTGCCAGCGACCACGAATGGGGTACTGAAGCTTTCTTT.

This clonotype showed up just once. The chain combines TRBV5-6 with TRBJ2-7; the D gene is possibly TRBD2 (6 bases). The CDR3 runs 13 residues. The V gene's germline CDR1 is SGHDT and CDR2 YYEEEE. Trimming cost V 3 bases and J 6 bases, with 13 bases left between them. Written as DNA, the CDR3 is TGTGCCAGCAGCTGGCCGGGACTCCCCGAGCAGTACTTC. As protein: CASSWPGLPEQYF.

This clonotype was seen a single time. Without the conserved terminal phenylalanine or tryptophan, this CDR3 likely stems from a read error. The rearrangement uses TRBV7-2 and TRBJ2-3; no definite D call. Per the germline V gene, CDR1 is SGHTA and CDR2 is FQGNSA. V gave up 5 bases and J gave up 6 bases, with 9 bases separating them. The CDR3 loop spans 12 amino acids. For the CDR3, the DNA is TGTGCCAGCAGCCCCCCGAGGGATACGCAGTATTGT. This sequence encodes CASSPPRDTQYC.